This T cell receptor beta chain is from a study of cytotoxic CD8 clonotypes in ibrutinib-treated CLL. Study-wide results and limits: Baseline levels of clonality went above those of age-matched healthy donors and moved with circulating CD8+ T-cell counts.

The CDR3 is made up of 16 amino acids. The V end was cut by 5 bases, the J end by 0 bases, with 14 bases between. Per germline, CDR1 SGHTA and CDR2 FQGNSA. Clones were sequenced by immunoSEQ multiplex PCR, and TCRdb holds only the in-frame ones, with some missing. The sample yields over 75,000 clones, around 80% seen once. This clone has just one count. What it binds is unknown. The genes are TRBV7-2 and TRBJ1-3; D remains unclear. Sequencing was performed on PBMCs, taken after 12 months of ibrutinib treatment. The clonotype originates from a human donor with chronic lymphocytic leukemia. CDR3 loop: CASSPRSASSGNTIYF. In DNA form, the CDR3 reads TGTGCCAGCAGCCCACGATCTGCCAGCTCTGGAAACACCATATATTTT.